This TCR beta chain was profiled in a study of beta chain features in type 1 diabetes. Study findings and constraints: Compared with healthy donors, patients appeared to share more similar naive, central memory and regulatory TCRB repertoires.

A CD45RO/CCR7/CD25/CD127/CD95/CD27 panel sorted naive, central memory, regulatory and stem cell-like memory CD4+ cells. V shed 2 bases and J shed 4 bases, with 9 bases lying between them. This CDR3 is 13 amino acids long. Germline CDR1 is GTSNPN and CDR2 is SVGIG (reference sequence). Reverse transcribing all isolated RNA meant expressed TCRB transcripts were sequenced. Data came from immunoSEQ multiplex PCR; TCRdb stores just in-frame clones and leaves some out. The sample shows 450,000 to 600,000 clones, around 28% of them seen only once. This clone was seen a handful of times. Antigen unknown. The source material was naive CD4+ T cells from blood. V gene TRBV30 combines with J gene TRBJ1-5; no reliable D call. The receptor was isolated from a man aged 18 to 30 in good health. DNA of the CDR3: TGTGCCTGGAGTACGAGTGGGAATCAGCCCCAGCATTTT. This codes for CAWSTSGNQPQHF.